This T cell receptor beta chain was profiled in a study of beta chain features in type 1 diabetes. As for the study in general: The patient and healthy donor groups were comparable for age, gender and cell yields. Examined across all samples were around 110,000,000 sorted cells.

Findings and caveats of the study: VDJ junctions from type 1 diabetes patients carried fewer insertions and larger deletions. In all four CD4+ subsets, TCRB CDR3 length was significantly, moderately reduced in type 1 diabetes.

Sequenced material consisted of expressed TCRB transcripts (all of the isolated RNA was reverse transcribed). Profiled with immunoSEQ multiplex PCR; TCRdb holds only in-frame clones, not every one. The profile covers about 370,000 clones, with 9.5% to 10% appearing a single time and over 0.45% taken by the ten largest. To note about this clone: Its antigen is unknown.

Sorting based on CD45RO/CCR7/CD25/CD127/CD95/CD27 separated CD4+ naive, central memory, regulatory and stem cell-like memory cells. The V gene's germline CDR1 is ENHRY and CDR2 SYGVKD. Trimming stripped 6 bases from V and 5 bases from J, with 8 bases between. The CDR3 contains 12 residues. The chain joins TRBV10-3 to TRBJ1-5; tentative D call: TRBD1 (6 bases). This TCR came from a man aged 30-40 years with type 1 diabetes. Sequenced input: central memory CD4+ T cells from blood. As DNA, the CDR3 is TGTGCCATCAGGGGGGCAGATCAGCCCCAGCATTTT. Translation gives CAIRGADQPQHF.